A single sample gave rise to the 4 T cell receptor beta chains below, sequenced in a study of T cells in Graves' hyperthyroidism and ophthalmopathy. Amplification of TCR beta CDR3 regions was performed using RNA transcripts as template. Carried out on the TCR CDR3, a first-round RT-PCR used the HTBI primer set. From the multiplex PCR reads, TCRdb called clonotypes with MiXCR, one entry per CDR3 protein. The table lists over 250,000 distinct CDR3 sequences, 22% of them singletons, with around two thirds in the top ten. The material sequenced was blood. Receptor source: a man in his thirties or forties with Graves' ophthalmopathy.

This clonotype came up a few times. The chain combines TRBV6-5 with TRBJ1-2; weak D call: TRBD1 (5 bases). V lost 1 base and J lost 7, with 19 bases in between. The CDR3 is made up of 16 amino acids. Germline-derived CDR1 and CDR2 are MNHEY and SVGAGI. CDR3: CASSYFRDRLEGGYTF. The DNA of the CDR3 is TGTGCCAGCAGTTACTTCCGGGACCGCCTCGAGGGTGGCTACACCTTC.

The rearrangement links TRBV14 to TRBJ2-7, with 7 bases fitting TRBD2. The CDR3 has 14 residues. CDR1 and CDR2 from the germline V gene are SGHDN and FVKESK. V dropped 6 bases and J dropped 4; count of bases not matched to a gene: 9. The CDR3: CASSLAVRTYEQYF. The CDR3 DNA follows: TGTGCCAGCAGTCTAGCGGTGCGGACGTACGAGCAGTACTTC.

The CDR3 DNA is TGTGCCAGCAGGACAGGGACAGGGGATGGAAACACCATATATTTT. This codes for CASRTGTGDGNTIYF. The chain combines TRBV28 with TRBJ1-3; 10 bases match TRBD1. From germline, CDR1 is MDHEN and CDR2 SYDVKM. The CDR3 spans 15 residues. V lost 6 bases, J lost 3 bases, and 5 bases stayed unmatched.

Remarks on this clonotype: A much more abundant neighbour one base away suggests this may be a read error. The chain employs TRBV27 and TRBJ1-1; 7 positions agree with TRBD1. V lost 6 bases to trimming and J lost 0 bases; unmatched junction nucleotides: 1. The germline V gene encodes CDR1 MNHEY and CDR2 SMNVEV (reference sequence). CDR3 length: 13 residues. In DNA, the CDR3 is TGTGCCAGCAGGCAGGGGGTGAACACTGAAGCTTTCTTT. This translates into CASRQGVNTEAFF.